This T cell receptor (beta chain) was identified during a study of T cell repertoires in cytomegalovirus infection (dated by TCRdb to about 2019). About the investigation overall: The HLA type of each donor mattered for the analysis, because public TCR beta signatures pointed to carriage of CMV infection along with the matching HLA type.

Overall study results and their limits: The ex vivo response was dominated by HLA-C-restricted CMV-specific TCR beta clonotypes, which also provided the single most frequent clonotype in two of eight donors. In both this cohort and an independent roughly 360-donor cohort, the cumulative frequency of public TCR beta family members distinguished carriers of CMV infection plus the relevant HLA type.

Comment on this clonotype: No cognate antigen has been identified for it. One base away there is no much larger clone; base qualities are not given.

The sequencing machine was an Illumina HiSeq 1500. The public reads were quality trimmed at Q25 with fastp and then assembled into clones with MiXCR by TCRdb, keeping productive beta chains. Rows are combined by CDR3 protein, so each entry shows the most common genes and DNA. The sample table contains just over 300,000 distinct CDR3 sequences; only one count was recorded for roughly a sixth of them. Of the sample, approximately 12% falls within the top ten clones. The CDR3 measures 16 amino acids from cysteine to phenylalanine. The entry retains the CDR3 DNA only, 48 bases that are in frame from base 1. From the germline V gene (reference sequence), CDR1 is LNHDA and CDR2 is SQIVND. Trimmed from V: 3 bases; trimmed from J: 3 bases; junction bases lacking a gene match: 9.

The sequence was collected from a human donor in good health (CMV status not recorded). Some clones in this sample may be carry-over from other donors' samples. Sequenced input: PBMCs. The sequence joins TRBV19 to TRBJ2-7; TRBD1 fits 9 bases in the junction. The nucleotide sequence reads TGTGCCAGTAGTATTACCGGGACAGGGAAGCTCTACGAGCAGTACTTC. Translated, this is CASSITGTGKLYEQYF.